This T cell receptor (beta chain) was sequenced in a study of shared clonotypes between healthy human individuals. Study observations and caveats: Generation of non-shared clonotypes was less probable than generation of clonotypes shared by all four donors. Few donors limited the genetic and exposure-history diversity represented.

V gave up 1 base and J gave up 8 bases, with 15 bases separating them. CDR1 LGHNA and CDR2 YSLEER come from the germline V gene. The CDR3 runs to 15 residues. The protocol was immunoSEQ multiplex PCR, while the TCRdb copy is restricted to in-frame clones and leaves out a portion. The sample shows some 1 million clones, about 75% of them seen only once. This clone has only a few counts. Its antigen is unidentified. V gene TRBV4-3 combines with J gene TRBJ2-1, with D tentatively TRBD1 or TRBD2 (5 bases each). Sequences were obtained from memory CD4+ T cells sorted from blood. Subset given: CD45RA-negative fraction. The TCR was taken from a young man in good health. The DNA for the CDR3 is TGCGCCAGCAGCCAAGCCGGGACCAAAAACGATGAGCAGTTCTTC. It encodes CASSQAGTKNDEQFF.